A single sample gave rise to the 8 T cell receptor beta chains below, sequenced in a study of blood T cells in healthy people across ages. Combining a sample-barcoded 5' primer with a J-beta primer mix, a second PCR ran for 7 to 11 cycles. TCRdb called the 5' RACE reads again in MiXCR, with one record for every CDR3 protein. The table lists fewer than 700,000 distinct CDR3 sequences, 35% to 50% of them singletons. The sample consisted of blood. The receptors stem from a man aged 80 or over in good health.

This clonotype was recorded a few times. V gene TRBV7-9 combines with J gene TRBJ2-1, with 13 bases identical to TRBD2. Per germline, CDR1 SEHNR and CDR2 FQNEAQ (reference sequence). Germline trimming cut 5 bases from V and 4 bases from J; bases unmatched to any gene: 5. This CDR3 contains 16 residues. The CDR3 spells CASSPRTSGGYNEQFF. Written as DNA, the CDR3 is TGTGCCAGCAGCCCCCGGACTAGCGGGGGATACAATGAGCAGTTCTTC.

The gene calls are TRBV27 and TRBJ2-1, with TRBD2 matching over 8 bases. The germline CDR1 and CDR2 sequences are MNHEY and SMNVEV (reference sequence). The CDR3 consists of 15 residues. J was trimmed by 5 bases and V by 3 bases; bases with no gene match: 6. CDR3 nucleotides: TGTGCCAGCAGTTTGTCGGGGGGGGCCCACAATGAGCAGTTCTTC. As protein: CASSLSGGAHNEQFF.

This chain uses TRBV20-1 with TRBJ2-3, with 8 bases fitting TRBD2. This CDR3 has 15 residues. Germline-derived CDR1 and CDR2 are DFQATT and SNEGSKA (reference sequence). V was pared by 8 bases and J by 4 bases, with 14 bases of the junction left unmatched. CDR3: CSSPPGTRGPDTQYF. The CDR3 coding sequence is TGCAGTAGCCCCCCCGGGACTAGGGGTCCAGATACGCAGTATTTT.

The gene calls are TRBV15 and TRBJ2-4; tentative D call: TRBD1 (5 bases). The germline V gene has CDR1 LNHNV and CDR2 YYDKDF (reference sequence). CDR3 size: 16 residues. V shed 1 base and J shed 0 bases, with 10 bases lying between them. CDR3 amino acids: CATSRGRGLAKNIQYF. The CDR3 bases are TGTGCCACCAGCAGAGGAAGGGGTCTAGCCAAAAACATTCAGTACTTC.

The J gene is TRBJ2-1, the V gene TRBV20-1; 9 nucleotides match TRBD2. After removal of 6 bases from V and 6 bases from J, the junction contained 12 bases not matched to a gene. This CDR3 region has 15 residues. Germline V gene lookup returns CDR1 DFQATT and CDR2 SNEGSKA (reference sequence). CDR3 nucleotide sequence: TGCAGTGCCCTACTGGCGGGAGGGCCTGGCAATGAGCAGTTCTTC. This gives the protein CSALLAGGPGNEQFF.

The chain couples TRBV12-3 or TRBV12-4 to TRBJ2-2; possible D gene TRBD1, 6 bases. V lost 4 bases and J 5 bases, leaving 8 bases between the germline ends. The CDR3 consists of 13 residues. CDR3: CASSYRVTGELFF. CDR3 sequence (DNA): TGTGCCAGCAGTTACAGGGTTACCGGGGAGCTGTTTTTT.

The CDR3 spells CASSQDHGRTEAFF. DNA for the CDR3: TGCGCCAGCAGCCAAGATCACGGAAGAACTGAAGCTTTCTTT. The gene calls are TRBV4-3 and TRBJ1-1; D gene ambiguous. With 0 bases removed from V and 5 bases from J, the gap between germline ends came to 10 bases. Germline CDR1 reads LGHNA; CDR2 reads YSLEER. This CDR3 has 14 amino acids.

This chain links TRBV4-2 with TRBJ1-6; D is unresolved. V was pared by 0 bases and J by 3 bases, with 9 bases between. Germline assignment: CDR1 LGHNA and CDR2 YNFKEQ. The CDR3 has 16 residues. CDR3 in DNA: TGTGCCAGCAGCCAAGATCTAGCGCTCTATAATTCACCCCTCCACTTT. It codes for CASSQDLALYNSPLHF.